The 14 T cell receptor beta chains below all came from one sample that was sequenced in a study of tumor-infiltrating lymphocytes in primary liver carcinoma. From 450 to 550 ng total RNA, TCR beta cDNA was generated with a primer in the constant region. Each TCR beta library was derived from three nested multiplex PCR rounds that employed slightly modified ARM-PCR. Use of TRBV1-TRBV30 forward primers with a C-beta reverse primer characterized the first two PCR rounds, which lasted around 10 cycles each. TCRdb processed the multiplex PCR reads anew with MiXCR; each CDR3 protein has one entry. The table lists approximately 92,000 distinct CDR3 sequences, 65% to 70% of them singletons. Without any cell sorting, roughly 18-31 mg of bulk tissue yielded co-extracted RNA and DNA. Sequencing used tumor-adjacent normal liver tissue. The receptor set was obtained from a man aged 35-49 years with primary liver carcinoma and hepatitis B virus infection.

In regard to this clonotype: A read error may produce the germline difference seen at one junction end. This sequence joins TRBV11-2 and TRBJ1-2; the match to TRBD1 covers 12 bases. The length of the CDR3 is 15 residues. The germline gives CDR1 SGHAT, CDR2 FQNNGV. The CDR3 sequence is CVSRWDRGPPRGYTF. Written as DNA, the CDR3 is TGTGTCAGCAGATGGGACAGGGGGCCGCCCAGAGGCTACACCTTC.

Many counts were recorded for this clonotype. The chain carries TRBV4-2 and TRBJ2-2; D ambiguous. Germline CDR1 is LGHNA and CDR2 is YNFKEQ. The CDR3 runs 14 residues. The V end was cut by 4 bases, the J end by 1 base, with 7 bases between. CDR3 in amino acids: CASSPAKNTGELFF. CDR3 DNA sequence: TGTGCCAGCAGCCCGGCAAAGAACACCGGGGAGCTGTTTTTT.

Regarding this clonotype: Being one base from a much bigger clone, this may be a read error. The rearrangement uses TRBV4-1 and TRBJ2-1, with TRBD2 identical over 12 bases. Unmatched junction bases numbered 5, after V lost 4 bases and J lost 1 base. The CDR3 has 17 residues. Germline V gene lookup returns CDR1 MGHRA and CDR2 YSYEKL. CDR3 coding DNA: TGCGCCAGCAGCCCAGGGACTAGCGGGCGATCCTACAATGAGCAGTTCTTC. This translates into CASSPGTSGRSYNEQFF.

CDR3 bases: TGTGCCAGCAGTAGGAGCGGGACTCTACCCTACGAGCAGTACTTC. It is translated as CASSRSGTLPYEQYF. This chain connects TRBV6-2 or TRBV6-3 to TRBJ2-7, with 7 nucleotides matching TRBD2. The V gene end was trimmed by 5 bases and the J gene end by 2 bases; junction bases not matched to a gene: 9. Germline lookup yields CDR1 MNHEY and CDR2 SVGEGT. The CDR3 totals 15 residues.

As regards this clonotype: One junction end does not reproduce the germline sequence, and a read error may be involved. DNA for the CDR3: TGTGCCAGGAGTTACTCGAAGGGCCATGAGCAGTACTTC. Its translation: CARSYSKGHEQYF. This chain joins TRBV6-5 and TRBJ2-7; D remains ambiguous. In germline, CDR1 is MNHEY, CDR2 SVGAGI. This CDR3 spans 13 amino acids.

The V call is TRBV12-3 or TRBV12-4, the J call TRBJ2-5; D may be TRBD1 or TRBD2 (5 bases each). The CDR3 runs to 14 residues. The CDR3: CAGTLGDAQETQYF. DNA of the CDR3: TGTGCTGGCACCCTGGGGGATGCTCAAGAGACCCAGTACTTC.

Of note for this clonotype: A much larger clone sits a single nucleotide away, making a read error possible. The gene calls are TRBV12-3 or TRBV12-4 and TRBJ1-1; D call uncertain. The V end was cut by 5 bases, the J end by 7 bases, with 11 bases between. This CDR3 is 12 amino acids long. The CDR3 loop reads CASSDWHIEAFF. The DNA for the CDR3 is TGTGCCAGCAGTGATTGGCACATTGAAGCTTTCTTT.

To note about this clonotype: This clone may be a read error of a much larger clone one base away. The J gene is TRBJ2-4, the V gene TRBV6-2 or TRBV6-3, with a possible D match to TRBD2 (6 bases). Trimming removed 0 bases at V and 2 bases at J, with 17 bases between. This CDR3 contains 18 residues. Looked up from germline, CDR1 is MNHEY and CDR2 is SVGEGT. CDR3 in amino acids: CASSYSIEGGGTKNIQYF. The DNA for the CDR3 is TGTGCCAGCAGTTACTCGATAGAGGGAGGAGGAACCAAAAACATTCAGTACTTC.

The chain is built from TRBV7-3 and TRBJ2-1; D remains ambiguous. Trimming cost V 5 bases and J 1 base, with 18 bases left between them. This CDR3 spans 17 amino acids. The V gene's germline CDR1 is SGHTA and CDR2 FQGTGA. In nucleotides, the CDR3 is TGTGCCAGCAGCCTCGCCGTAGGTGCGGTATCCTACAATGAGCAGTTCTTC. This sequence encodes CASSLAVGAVSYNEQFF.

In regard to this clonotype: The junction shows a germline mismatch at one end, possibly a read error. The chain employs TRBV7-9 and TRBJ2-6; D perhaps matches TRBD1 (5 bases). Per germline, CDR1 SEHNR and CDR2 FQNEAQ (reference sequence). The CDR3 runs 17 residues. Here the CDR3 DNA reads TGTGCCAACAGCTTAGCATCACAGAGCTCTGGGGCCAACGTCCCGACTTTC. It is translated as CANSLASQSSGANVPTF.

In its sample, this clonotype is medium-sized. The chain combines TRBV11-2 with TRBJ2-7; 11 bases fit TRBD2. With 5 bases clipped from V and 3 bases from J, the junction kept 6 bases outside the gene matches. Germline assignment: CDR1 SGHAT and CDR2 FQNNGV. The CDR3 totals 15 residues. This chain's CDR3 is CASSLSGTSGYEQYF. CDR3 coding DNA: TGTGCCAGCAGCCTCTCCGGGACTAGCGGCTACGAGCAGTACTTC.

Points on this clonotype: Because the CDR3 is missing its conserved closing phenylalanine or tryptophan, this is likely a read error. The DNA for the CDR3 is TGTGCCAGCAGCCCGGAGCGCGCGAACACCAGGGAGCTGTTTTAT. It translates to CASSPERANTRELFY. The rearrangement uses TRBV11-2 and TRBJ2-2; D not resolved. This CDR3 has 15 amino acids. The germline gives CDR1 SGHAT, CDR2 FQNNGV.

Of note for this clonotype: One end of the junction does not line up with germline, which may come from a read error. This chain connects TRBV11-2 to TRBJ1-2; 9 positions agree with TRBD1. The CDR3 loop spans 15 amino acids. The V gene's germline CDR1 is SGHAT and CDR2 FQNNGV. CDR3: CASSVRDRVGFGYTF. As DNA, the CDR3 is TGTGCTAGCAGCGTCCGGGACAGGGTGGGCTTTGGCTACACCTTC. Looking up the rest from reference TRBV11-2 and TRBJ1-2 gives the full variable domain: EAGVAQSPRYKIIEKRQSVAFWCNPISGHATLYWYQQILGQGPKLLIQFQNNGVVDDSQLPKDRFSAERLKGVDSTLKIQPAKLEDSAVYLCASSVRDRVGFGYTFGSGTRLTVV.

The genes are TRBV12-3 or TRBV12-4 and TRBJ1-1; D unclear. V was pared by 9 bases and J by 7 bases, with 18 bases between. The CDR3 extends over 13 amino acids. The CDR3 coding sequence is TGTGCCAGTTGCCTACGGGGTCTCATTGAAGCTTTCTTT. Translation gives CASCLRGLIEAFF.